This T cell receptor beta chain was sequenced for a study of cytomegalovirus exposure and HLA in healthy donors. Study overall: Of fewer than 450 genotyped donors, 65% to 85% clustered with self-reported Caucasian donors. Points from the study as a whole: The presence/absence work took it that sequencing depth was about the same across donors. Excluded: some indistinguishable V segments such as TRBV6-2 and TRBV6-3. Based on reports, TCR beta sequences accurately predicted HLA-A and HLA-B alleles for most subjects.

In this sample, this clone turned up a few times. What it binds is unknown. The V and J ends lost 11 bases and 0 bases, in that order; junction bases with no gene match: 12. Germline V gene sequence: CDR1 LNHDA, CDR2 SQIVND (reference sequence). The length of the CDR3 is 15 residues. Vbeta (60) and Jbeta (13) primers were used in the PCR. Some clones are missing from TCRdb's copy, which holds only in-frame ones; the method was immunoSEQ multiplex PCR. The table shows 150,000 to 200,000 clones, with more than 85% occurring only once. This chain connects TRBV19 to TRBJ1-2, with 7 positions matching TRBD1. The sequence came from a girl less than two years old in good health and CMV-seronegative. Sequencing used PBMCs. The DNA for the CDR3 is TGTGCCGCGAAACCGGGACAGCTTGCTAACTATGGCTACACCTTC. Translating it yields CAAKPGQLANYGYTF.